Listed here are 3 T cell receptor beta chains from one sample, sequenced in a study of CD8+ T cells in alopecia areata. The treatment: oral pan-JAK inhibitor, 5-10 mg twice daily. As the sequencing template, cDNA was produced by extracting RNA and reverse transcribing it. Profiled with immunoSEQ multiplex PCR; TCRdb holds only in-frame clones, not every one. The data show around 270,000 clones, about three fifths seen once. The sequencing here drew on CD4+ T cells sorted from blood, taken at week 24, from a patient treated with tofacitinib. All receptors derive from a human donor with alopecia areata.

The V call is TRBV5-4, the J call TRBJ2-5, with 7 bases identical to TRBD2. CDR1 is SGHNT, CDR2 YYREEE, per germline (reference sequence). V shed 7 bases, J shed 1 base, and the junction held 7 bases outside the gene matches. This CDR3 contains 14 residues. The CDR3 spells CASAGGDFQETQYF. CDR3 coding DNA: TGTGCCAGCGCTGGGGGGGACTTCCAAGAGACCCAGTACTTC.

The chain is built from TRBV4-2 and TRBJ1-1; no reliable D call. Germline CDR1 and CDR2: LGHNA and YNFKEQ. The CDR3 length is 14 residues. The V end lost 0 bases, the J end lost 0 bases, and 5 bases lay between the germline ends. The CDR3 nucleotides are TGTGCCAGCAGCCAAGATTCAGTGAACACTGAAGCTTTCTTT. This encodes CASSQDSVNTEAFF.

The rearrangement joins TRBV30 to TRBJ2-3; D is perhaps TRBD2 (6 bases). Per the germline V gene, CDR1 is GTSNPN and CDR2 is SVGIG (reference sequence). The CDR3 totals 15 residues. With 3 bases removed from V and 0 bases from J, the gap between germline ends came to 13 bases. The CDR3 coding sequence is TGTGCCTGGAGACCAAAGGGACTCAGCACAGATACGCAGTATTTT. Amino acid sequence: CAWRPKGLSTDTQYF. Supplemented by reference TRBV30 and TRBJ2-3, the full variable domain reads SQTIHQWPATLVQPVGSPLSLECTVEGTSNPNLYWYRQAAGRGLQLLFYSVGIGQISSEVPQNLSASRPQDRQFILSSKKLLLSDSGFYLCAWRPKGLSTDTQYFGPGTRLTVL.